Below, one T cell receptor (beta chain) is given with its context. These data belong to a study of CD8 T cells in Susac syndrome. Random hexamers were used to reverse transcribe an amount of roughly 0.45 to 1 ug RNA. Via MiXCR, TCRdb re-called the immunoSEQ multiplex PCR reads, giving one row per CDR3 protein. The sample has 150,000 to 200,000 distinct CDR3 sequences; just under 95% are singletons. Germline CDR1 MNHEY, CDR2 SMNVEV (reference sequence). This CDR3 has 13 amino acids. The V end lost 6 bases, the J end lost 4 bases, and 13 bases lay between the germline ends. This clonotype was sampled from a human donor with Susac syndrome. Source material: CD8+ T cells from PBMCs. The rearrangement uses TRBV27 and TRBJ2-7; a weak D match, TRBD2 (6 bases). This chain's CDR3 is CASRLALGYEQYF. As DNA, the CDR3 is TGTGCCAGCAGGCTAGCGTTAGGGTACGAGCAGTACTTC.